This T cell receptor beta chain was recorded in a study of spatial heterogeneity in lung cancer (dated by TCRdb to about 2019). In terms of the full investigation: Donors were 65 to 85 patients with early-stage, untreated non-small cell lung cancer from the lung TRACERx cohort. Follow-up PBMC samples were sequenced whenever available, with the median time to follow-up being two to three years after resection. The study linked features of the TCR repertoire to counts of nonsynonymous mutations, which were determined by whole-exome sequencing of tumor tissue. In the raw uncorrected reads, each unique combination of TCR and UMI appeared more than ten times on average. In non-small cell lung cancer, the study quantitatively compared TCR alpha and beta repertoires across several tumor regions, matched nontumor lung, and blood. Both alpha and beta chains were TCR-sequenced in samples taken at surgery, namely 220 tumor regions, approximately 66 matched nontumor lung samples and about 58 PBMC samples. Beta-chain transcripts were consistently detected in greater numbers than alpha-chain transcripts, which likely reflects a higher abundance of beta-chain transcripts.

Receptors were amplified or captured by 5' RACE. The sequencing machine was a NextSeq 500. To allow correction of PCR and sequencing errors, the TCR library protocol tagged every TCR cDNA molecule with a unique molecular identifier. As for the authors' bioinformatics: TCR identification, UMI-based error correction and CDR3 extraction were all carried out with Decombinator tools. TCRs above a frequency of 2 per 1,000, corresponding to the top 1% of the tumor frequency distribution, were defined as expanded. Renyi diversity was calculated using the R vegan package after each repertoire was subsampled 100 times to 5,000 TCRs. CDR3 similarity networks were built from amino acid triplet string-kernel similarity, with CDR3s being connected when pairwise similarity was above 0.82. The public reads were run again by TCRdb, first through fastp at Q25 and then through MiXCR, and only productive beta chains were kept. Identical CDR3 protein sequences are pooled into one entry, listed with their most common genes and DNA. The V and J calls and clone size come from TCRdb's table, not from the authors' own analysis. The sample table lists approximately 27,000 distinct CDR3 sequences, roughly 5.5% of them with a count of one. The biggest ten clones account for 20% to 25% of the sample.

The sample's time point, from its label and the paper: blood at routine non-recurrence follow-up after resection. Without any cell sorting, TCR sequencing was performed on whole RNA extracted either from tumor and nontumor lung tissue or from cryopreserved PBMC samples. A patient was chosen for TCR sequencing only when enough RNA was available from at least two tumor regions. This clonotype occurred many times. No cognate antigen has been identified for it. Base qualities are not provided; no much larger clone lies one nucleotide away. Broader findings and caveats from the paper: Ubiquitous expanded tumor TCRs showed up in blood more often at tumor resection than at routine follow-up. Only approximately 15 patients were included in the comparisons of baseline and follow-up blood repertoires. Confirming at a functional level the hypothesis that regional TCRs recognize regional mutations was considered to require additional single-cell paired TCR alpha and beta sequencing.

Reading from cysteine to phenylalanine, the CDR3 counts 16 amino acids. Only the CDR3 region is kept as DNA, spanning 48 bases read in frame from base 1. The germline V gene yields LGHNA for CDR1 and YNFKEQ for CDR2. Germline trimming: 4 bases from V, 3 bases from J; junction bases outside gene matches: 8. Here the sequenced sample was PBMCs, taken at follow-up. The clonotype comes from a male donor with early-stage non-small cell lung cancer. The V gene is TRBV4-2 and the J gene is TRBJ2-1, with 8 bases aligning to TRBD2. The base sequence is TGTGCCAGCAGCCTATCGCTCGCGGGAGGCTACAATGAGCAGTTCTTC. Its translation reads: CASSLSLAGGYNEQFF.